This is a list of T cell receptor beta chains from one sample in a study of T cells expressing NK-cell markers. TCRdb re-called the 5' RACE reads; one entry per CDR3 protein, DNA not given. The sample is made up of some 500,000 distinct CDR3 sequences, and the top ten hold 1.4% to 1.5% of it. The sequencing input was blood T cells: a sorted CD56 or NKG2C T cell subset, CD4+ or CD8+ T cells, or bulk PBMC T cells (not recorded which). These receptors came from a woman between 50 and 59 years old in good health. Both conserved end residues are part of each CDR3.

v_call: TRBV5-1
cdr3_length: 12
j_call: TRBJ1-1
cdr3_aa: CASREVATEAFF

v_call: TRBV6-1
cdr3_length: 16
j_call: TRBJ2-1
cdr3_aa: CASRGGLAGSYNEQFF

v_call: TRBV6-1
cdr3_length: 17
j_call: TRBJ1-4
cdr3_aa: CASSEPGQGAGDEKLFF

v_call: TRBV10-1
cdr3_length: 15
j_call: TRBJ2-3
cdr3_aa: CASSVGDTSTDTQYF

v_call: TRBV5-1
cdr3_length: 16
j_call: TRBJ2-6
cdr3_aa: CASSLDRAGGANVLTF

v_call: TRBV5-6
cdr3_length: 17
j_call: TRBJ2-5
cdr3_aa: CASSPPLAAGGPETQYF

v_call: TRBV7-9
cdr3_length: 12
j_call: TRBJ2-1
cdr3_aa: CASSLGTIIAIF

v_call: TRBV5-1
cdr3_length: 15
j_call: TRBJ2-1
cdr3_aa: CASQPLAGGYNEQFF

v_call: TRBV12-3/TRBV12-4
cdr3_length: 15
j_call: TRBJ2-2
cdr3_aa: CASTPGPPRAGELFF

v_call: TRBV20-1
cdr3_length: 13
j_call: TRBJ2-7
cdr3_aa: CSARDLFSYEQYF

v_call: TRBV2
cdr3_length: 12
j_call: TRBJ2-3
cdr3_aa: CASRQGLDTQYF

v_call: TRBV27
cdr3_length: 17
j_call: TRBJ1-5
cdr3_aa: CASSLTGIRSGNQPQHF

v_call: TRBV5-1
cdr3_length: 15
j_call: TRBJ2-3
cdr3_aa: CASSLTGEWADTQYF

v_call: TRBV7-8
cdr3_length: 16
j_call: TRBJ2-4
cdr3_aa: CASRPIAGEAKNIQYF

v_call: TRBV29-1
cdr3_length: 14
j_call: TRBJ2-7
cdr3_aa: CSVATDGAVDEQYF

v_call: TRBV5-6
cdr3_length: 13
j_call: TRBJ1-6
cdr3_aa: CASTRQGNSPLHF

v_call: TRBV12-3/TRBV12-4
cdr3_length: 12
j_call: TRBJ2-1
cdr3_aa: CASSSAASGEFF

v_call: TRBV10-3
cdr3_length: 15
j_call: TRBJ2-7
cdr3_aa: CAISIGQGDSYEQYF

v_call: TRBV9
cdr3_length: 13
j_call: TRBJ1-6
cdr3_aa: CASSVSPYSPLHF

v_call: TRBV23-1
cdr3_length: 13
j_call: TRBJ2-1
cdr3_aa: CASLGGSYNEQFF

v_call: TRBV2
cdr3_length: 11
j_call: TRBJ2-3
cdr3_aa: CAGSVTDTQYF

v_call: TRBV12-3/TRBV12-4
cdr3_length: 15
j_call: TRBJ2-7
cdr3_aa: CASSFIAGAAGEQYF

v_call: TRBV4-1
cdr3_length: 16
j_call: TRBJ2-5
cdr3_aa: CASSQASGRLEETQYF

v_call: TRBV19
cdr3_length: 15
j_call: TRBJ1-4
cdr3_aa: CASSMGDRHGEKLFF

v_call: TRBV29-1
cdr3_length: 15
j_call: TRBJ2-2
cdr3_aa: CSVVGSWLGTGELFF

v_call: TRBV9
cdr3_length: 17
j_call: TRBJ2-2
cdr3_aa: CASSLMITGIGTGELFF

v_call: TRBV10-3
cdr3_length: 14
j_call: TRBJ1-3
cdr3_aa: CAISGGGSGNTIYF

v_call: TRBV6-6
cdr3_length: 14
j_call: TRBJ2-3
cdr3_aa: CASSPHRDTDTQYF

v_call: TRBV3-1
cdr3_length: 17
j_call: TRBJ2-5
cdr3_aa: CASSQSSGRAVKETQYF

v_call: TRBV5-1
cdr3_length: 15
j_call: TRBJ1-1
cdr3_aa: CASSLVGGLVTEAFF

v_call: TRBV11-2
cdr3_length: 18
j_call: TRBJ2-2
cdr3_aa: CASSLEVGVGLRPGELFF

v_call: TRBV6-1
cdr3_length: 13
j_call: TRBJ2-3
cdr3_aa: CASSFTEVDTQYF

v_call: TRBV4-2
cdr3_length: 14
j_call: TRBJ2-1
cdr3_aa: CASSLRRGVHEQFF

v_call: TRBV6-1
cdr3_length: 15
j_call: TRBJ1-1
cdr3_aa: CASSSRGGLDTEAFF

v_call: TRBV11-2
cdr3_length: 15
j_call: TRBJ2-5
cdr3_aa: CASSFKGLAEETQYF

v_call: TRBV3-1
cdr3_length: 14
j_call: TRBJ1-1
cdr3_aa: CASSPRRENTEAFF

v_call: TRBV20-1
cdr3_length: 13
j_call: TRBJ1-1
cdr3_aa: CSGLRQGYTEAFF

v_call: TRBV2
cdr3_length: 18
j_call: TRBJ2-1
cdr3_aa: CASSEPGLAVGSYNEQFF

v_call: TRBV29-1
cdr3_length: 15
j_call: TRBJ2-1
cdr3_aa: CSVDVSGLMDNEQFF

v_call: TRBV5-1
cdr3_length: 15
j_call: TRBJ2-7
cdr3_aa: CASSFEGGFPYEQYF

v_call: TRBV19
cdr3_length: 15
j_call: TRBJ1-1
cdr3_aa: CASSGPNRVNTEAFF

v_call: TRBV10-2
cdr3_length: 13
j_call: TRBJ1-2
cdr3_aa: CASEPGQGYGYTF

v_call: TRBV25-1
cdr3_length: 12
j_call: TRBJ2-2
cdr3_aa: CASSPPLGELFF

v_call: TRBV4-2
cdr3_length: 15
j_call: TRBJ1-2
cdr3_aa: CASSQDTQGTYGYTF

v_call: TRBV5-4
cdr3_length: 13
j_call: TRBJ2-7
cdr3_aa: CASRGQGEYEQYF

v_call: TRBV4-1
cdr3_length: 12
j_call: TRBJ2-7
cdr3_aa: CASSSQTYEQYF

v_call: TRBV10-3
cdr3_length: 11
j_call: TRBJ1-1
cdr3_aa: CAISDLGGAFF

v_call: TRBV14
cdr3_length: 13
j_call: TRBJ1-4
cdr3_aa: CASSRNLNEKLFF

v_call: TRBV12-3/TRBV12-4
cdr3_length: 14
j_call: TRBJ2-7
cdr3_aa: CASRGAGRGYEQYF

v_call: TRBV2
cdr3_length: 13
j_call: TRBJ2-7
cdr3_aa: CASSGTGISEQYF

v_call: TRBV5-1
cdr3_length: 15
j_call: TRBJ1-2
cdr3_aa: CASSLEAVREGGYTF

v_call: TRBV7-2
cdr3_length: 16
j_call: TRBJ2-2
cdr3_aa: CASSLNPILNTGELFF

v_call: TRBV14
cdr3_length: 13
j_call: TRBJ2-4
cdr3_aa: CASSPLRGAIQYF

v_call: TRBV20-1
cdr3_length: 16
j_call: TRBJ2-2
cdr3_aa: CSARKPTGANTGELFF

v_call: TRBV30
cdr3_length: 15
j_call: TRBJ1-5
cdr3_aa: CAWSVQGMINQPQHF

v_call: TRBV19
cdr3_length: 13
j_call: TRBJ1-4
cdr3_aa: CASMGRNNEKLFF

v_call: TRBV14
cdr3_length: 14
j_call: TRBJ2-2
cdr3_aa: CASRQQGASGELFF

v_call: TRBV15
cdr3_length: 15
j_call: TRBJ1-1
cdr3_aa: CATSLKRGGGTEAFF